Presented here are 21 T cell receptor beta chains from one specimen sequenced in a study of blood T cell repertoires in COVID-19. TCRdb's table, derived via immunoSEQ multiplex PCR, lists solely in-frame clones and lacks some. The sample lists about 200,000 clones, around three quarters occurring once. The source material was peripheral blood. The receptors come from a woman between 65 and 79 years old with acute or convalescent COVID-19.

The CDR3 protein is CAWSGGLSGNTIYF. CDR3 bases: TGTGCCTGGAGTGGAGGCCTCTCTGGAAACACCATATATTTT. This sequence joins TRBV30 and TRBJ1-3; D is uncertain. The CDR3 runs 14 residues. Germline assignment: CDR1 GTSNPN and CDR2 SVGIG (reference sequence). The ends were cut back, 1 base at V and 0 bases at J, with 7 bases in the middle.

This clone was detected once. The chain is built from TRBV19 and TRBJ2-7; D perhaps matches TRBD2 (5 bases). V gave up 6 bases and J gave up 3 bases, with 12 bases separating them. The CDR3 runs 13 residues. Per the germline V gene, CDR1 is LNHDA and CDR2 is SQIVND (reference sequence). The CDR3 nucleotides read TGTGCCAGTAGCCGCGGACTCAGCTACGAGCAGTACTTC. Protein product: CASSRGLSYEQYF.

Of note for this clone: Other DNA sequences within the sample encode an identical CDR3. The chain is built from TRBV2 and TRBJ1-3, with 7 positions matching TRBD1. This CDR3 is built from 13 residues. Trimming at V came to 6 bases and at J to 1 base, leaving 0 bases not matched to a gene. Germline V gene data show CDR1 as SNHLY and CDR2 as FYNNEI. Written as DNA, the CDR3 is TGTGCCAGCAGGACAGGGTCTGGAAACACCATATATTTT. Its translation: CASRTGSGNTIYF.

CDR3 sequence: CASSQGRGRGYGYTF. The CDR3 DNA reads as TGTGCCAGCAGCCAAGGAAGGGGGCGCGGCTATGGCTACACCTTC. The rearrangement links TRBV14 to TRBJ1-2, with TRBD1 matching over 7 bases. Germline V gene sequence: CDR1 SGHDN, CDR2 FVKESK. With V trimmed by 1 base and J by 4 bases, 6 bases remained unmatched. The CDR3 loop spans 15 amino acids.

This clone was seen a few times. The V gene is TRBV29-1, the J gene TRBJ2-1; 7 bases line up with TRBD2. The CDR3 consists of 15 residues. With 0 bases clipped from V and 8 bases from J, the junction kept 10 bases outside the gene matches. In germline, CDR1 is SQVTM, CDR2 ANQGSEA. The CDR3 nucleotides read TGCAGCGTTGAAGATCGGGGGGAGGATACAGATGAGCAGTTCTTC. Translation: CSVEDRGEDTDEQFF.

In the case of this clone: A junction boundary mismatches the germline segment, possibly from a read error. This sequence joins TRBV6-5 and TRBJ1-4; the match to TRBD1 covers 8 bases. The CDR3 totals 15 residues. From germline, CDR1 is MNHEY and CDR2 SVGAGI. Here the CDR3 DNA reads TGTGCCAGCAGTGACTCGGGACAGGTTAATGAAAAACTGTTTTTT. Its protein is CASSDSGQVNEKLFF.

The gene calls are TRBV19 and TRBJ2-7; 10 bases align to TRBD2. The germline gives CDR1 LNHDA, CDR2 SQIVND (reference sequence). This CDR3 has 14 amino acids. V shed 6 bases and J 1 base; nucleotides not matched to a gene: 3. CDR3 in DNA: TGTGCCAGTAGCCCTAGCGGGAGTTCCTACGAGCAGTACTTC. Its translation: CASSPSGSSYEQYF.

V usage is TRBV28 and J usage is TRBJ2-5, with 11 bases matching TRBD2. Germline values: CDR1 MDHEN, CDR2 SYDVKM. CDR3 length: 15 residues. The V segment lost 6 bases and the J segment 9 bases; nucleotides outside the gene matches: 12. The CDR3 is CASSIAGGPSGAQYF. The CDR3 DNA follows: TGTGCCAGCAGCATAGCGGGAGGGCCCTCAGGAGCCCAGTACTTC.

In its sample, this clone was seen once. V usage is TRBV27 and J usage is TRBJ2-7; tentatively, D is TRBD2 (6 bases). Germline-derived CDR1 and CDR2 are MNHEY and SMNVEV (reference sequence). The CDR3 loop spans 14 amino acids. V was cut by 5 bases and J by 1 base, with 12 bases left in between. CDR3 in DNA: TGTGCCAGCAGTCTCCGACTAGGGTCCTACGAGCAGTACTTC. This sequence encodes CASSLRLGSYEQYF.

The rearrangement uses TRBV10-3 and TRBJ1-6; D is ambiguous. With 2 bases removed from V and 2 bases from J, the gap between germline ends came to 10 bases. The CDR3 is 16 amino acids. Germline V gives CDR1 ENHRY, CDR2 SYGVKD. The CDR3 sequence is CAISEEGGTYNSPLHF. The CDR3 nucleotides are TGTGCCATCAGTGAGGAGGGAGGGACCTATAATTCACCCCTCCACTTT.

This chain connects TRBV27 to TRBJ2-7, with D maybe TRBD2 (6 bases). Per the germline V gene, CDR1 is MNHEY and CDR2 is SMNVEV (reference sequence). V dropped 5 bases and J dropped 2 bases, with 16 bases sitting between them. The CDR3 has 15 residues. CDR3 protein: CASSPRLVRTYEQYF. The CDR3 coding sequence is TGTGCCAGCAGTCCCAGACTAGTGCGAACCTACGAGCAGTACTTC.

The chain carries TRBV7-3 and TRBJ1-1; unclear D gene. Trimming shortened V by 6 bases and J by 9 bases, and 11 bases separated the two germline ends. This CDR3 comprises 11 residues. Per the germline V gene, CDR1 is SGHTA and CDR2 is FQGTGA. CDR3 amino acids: CASRTGFQAFF. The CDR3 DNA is TGTGCCAGCAGAACGGGGTTTCAAGCTTTCTTT.

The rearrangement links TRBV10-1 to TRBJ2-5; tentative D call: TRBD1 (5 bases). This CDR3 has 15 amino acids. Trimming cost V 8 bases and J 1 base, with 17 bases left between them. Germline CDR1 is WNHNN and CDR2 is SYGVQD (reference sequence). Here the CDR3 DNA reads TGCGCCAGCCGTACCGCAGGCAGGGCCCAAGAGACCCAGTACTTC. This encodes CASRTAGRAQETQYF.

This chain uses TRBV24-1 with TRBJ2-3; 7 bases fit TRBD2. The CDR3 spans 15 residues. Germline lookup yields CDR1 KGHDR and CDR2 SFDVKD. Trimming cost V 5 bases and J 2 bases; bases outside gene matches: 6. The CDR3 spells CATSVPAGTTDTQYF. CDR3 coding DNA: TGTGCCACCAGTGTTCCAGCGGGGACCACAGATACGCAGTATTTT.

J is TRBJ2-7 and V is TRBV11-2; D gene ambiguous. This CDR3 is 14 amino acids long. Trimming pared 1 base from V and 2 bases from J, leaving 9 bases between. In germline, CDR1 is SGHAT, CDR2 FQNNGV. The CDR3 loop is CASSLVAYTYEQYF. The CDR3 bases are TGTGCCAGCAGCTTAGTAGCTTATACCTACGAGCAGTACTTC.

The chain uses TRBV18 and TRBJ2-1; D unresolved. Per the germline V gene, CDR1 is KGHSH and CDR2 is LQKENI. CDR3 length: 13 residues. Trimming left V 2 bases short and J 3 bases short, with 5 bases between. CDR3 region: CASSPSSYNEQFF. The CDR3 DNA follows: TGTGCCAGCTCACCATCGAGCTACAATGAGCAGTTCTTC.

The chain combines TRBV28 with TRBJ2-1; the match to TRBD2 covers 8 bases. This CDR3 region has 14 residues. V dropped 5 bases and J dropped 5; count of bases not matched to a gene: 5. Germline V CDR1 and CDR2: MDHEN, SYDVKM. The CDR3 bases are TGTGCCAGCAGTCGCACTAGCGGAAACAATGAGCAGTTCTTC. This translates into CASSRTSGNNEQFF. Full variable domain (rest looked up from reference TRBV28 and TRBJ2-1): DVKVTQSSRYLVKRTGEKVFLECVQDMDHENMFWYRQDPGLGLRLIYFSYDVKMKEKGDIPEGYSVSREKKERFSLILESASTNQTSMYLCASSRTSGNNEQFFGPGTRLTVL.

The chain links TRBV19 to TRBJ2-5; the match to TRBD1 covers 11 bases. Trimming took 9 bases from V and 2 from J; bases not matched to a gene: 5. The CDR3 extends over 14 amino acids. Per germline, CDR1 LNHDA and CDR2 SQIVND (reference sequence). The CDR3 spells CASGTGGLQETQYF. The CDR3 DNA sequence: TGTGCCAGCGGGACAGGGGGGCTTCAAGAGACCCAGTACTTC. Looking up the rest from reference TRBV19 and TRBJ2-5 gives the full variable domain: DGGITQSPKYLFRKEGQNVTLSCEQNLNHDAMYWYRQDPGQGLRLIYYSQIVNDFQKGDIAEGYSVSREKKESFPLTVTSAQKNPTAFYLCASGTGGLQETQYFGPGTRLLVL.

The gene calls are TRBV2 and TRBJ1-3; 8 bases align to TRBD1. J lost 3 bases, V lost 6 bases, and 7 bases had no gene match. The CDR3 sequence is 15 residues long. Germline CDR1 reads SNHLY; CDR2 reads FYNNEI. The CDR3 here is CASRKQGASGNTIYF. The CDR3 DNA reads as TGTGCCAGCAGGAAGCAGGGGGCGAGTGGAAACACCATATATTTT.

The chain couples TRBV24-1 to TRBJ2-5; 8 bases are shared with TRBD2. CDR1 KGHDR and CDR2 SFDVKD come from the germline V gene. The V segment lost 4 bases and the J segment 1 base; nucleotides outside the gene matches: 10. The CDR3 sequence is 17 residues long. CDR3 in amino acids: CATSEAVVAGTQETQYF. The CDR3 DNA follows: TGTGCCACCAGTGAAGCCGTCGTAGCGGGGACCCAAGAGACCCAGTACTTC.

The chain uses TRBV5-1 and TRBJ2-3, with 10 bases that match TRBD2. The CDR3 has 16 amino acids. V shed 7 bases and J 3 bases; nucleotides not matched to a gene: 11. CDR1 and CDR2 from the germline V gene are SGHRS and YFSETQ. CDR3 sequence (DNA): TGCGCCAGCCGGACCGGTCTAGCGGGAGATACAGATACGCAGTATTTT. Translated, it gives CASRTGLAGDTDTQYF.